These T cell receptor beta chains were read from a single sample in a study of early T cells in non-severe SARS-CoV-2 infection. TCRdb reprocessed the 5' RACE reads via MiXCR and lists one record per CDR3 protein. Among about 61,000 distinct CDR3 sequences listed, 7.5% to 10% were seen once. Sample: whole blood. These receptors all come from an adult who was a healthcare worker with PCR-confirmed SARS-CoV-2 infection or an uninfected control (not recorded which). Each CDR3 is given with its conserved first and last residue. The D gene is left open where the match is weak. Clone size, where shown, is once, few, many, or a class for clones that have expanded.

V: TRBV7-9; D: .; size: .; J: TRBJ1-2; CDR3: CASSLAEGGGYTF; DNA: TGTGCCAGCAGCTTAGCGGAGGGAGGCGGCTACACCTTC
V: TRBV19; D: TRBD2; size: .; J: TRBJ2-1; CDR3: CASISGGNYNEQFF; DNA: TGTGCCAGTATCAGCGGGGGGAACTACAATGAGCAGTTCTTC
V: TRBV20-1; D: .; size: .; J: TRBJ1-5; CDR3: CSARVGAGAYSNQPQHF; DNA: TGCAGTGCTAGAGTTGGAGCGGGGGCGTATAGCAATCAGCCCCAGCATTTT
V: TRBV20-1; D: TRBD1; size: many; J: TRBJ2-2; CDR3: CSAKDRGQNGELFF; DNA: TGCAGTGCTAAAGACAGGGGGCAAAACGGGGAGCTGTTTTTT
V: TRBV28; D: .; size: .; J: TRBJ2-3; CDR3: CASSSGGRDTDTQYF; DNA: TGTGCCAGCAGTTCCGGGGGCCGAGACACAGATACGCAGTATTTT
V: TRBV7-6; D: TRBD2; size: few; J: TRBJ2-2; CDR3: CASSLEPAGAGELFF; DNA: TGTGCCAGCAGCTTAGAGCCGGCGGGGGCCGGGGAGCTGTTTTTT
V: TRBV18; D: TRBD1; size: .; J: TRBJ1-2; CDR3: CASSPVSGQGAVAYTF; DNA: TGTGCCAGCTCACCAGTCTCTGGACAGGGGGCGGTAGCCTACACCTTC
V: TRBV9; D: .; size: many; J: TRBJ1-1; CDR3: CASSVGGTTEAFF; DNA: TGTGCCAGCAGCGTTGGGGGCACCACTGAAGCTTTCTTT
V: TRBV4-1; D: .; size: .; J: TRBJ2-1; CDR3: CASSQLPDTYNEQFF; DNA: TGCGCCAGCAGCCAACTGCCAGATACCTACAATGAGCAGTTCTTC
V: TRBV7-6; D: .; size: .; J: TRBJ2-3; CDR3: CASSLDRIGNTQYF; DNA: TGTGCCAGCAGCTTAGACAGGATCGGGAATACGCAGTATTTT
V: TRBV20-1; D: TRBD1; size: few; J: TRBJ1-2; CDR3: CSAPRPGTGGGYTF; DNA: TGCAGTGCTCCCCGTCCCGGGACAGGGGGTGGCTACACCTTC
V: TRBV7-3; D: TRBD2; size: many; J: TRBJ2-3; CDR3: CASSPQPGLATDTQYF; DNA: TGTGCCAGCAGCCCTCAACCGGGACTAGCGACAGATACGCAGTATTTT
V: TRBV4-1; D: TRBD1; size: few; J: TRBJ2-2; CDR3: CASSQVGTGGGTGELFF; DNA: TGCGCCAGCAGCCAAGTGGGGACAGGGGGCGGTACCGGGGAGCTGTTTTTT
V: TRBV11-2; D: .; size: .; J: TRBJ1-6; CDR3: CASSLFGSNSPLHF; DNA: TGTGCCAGCAGCTTATTCGGGAGTAATTCACCCCTCCACTTT
V: TRBV5-1; D: .; size: many; J: TRBJ1-1; CDR3: CASSEQGTEAFF; DNA: TGCGCCAGCAGCGAACAGGGAACTGAAGCTTTCTTT
V: TRBV4-2; D: .; size: .; J: TRBJ1-5; CDR3: CASSQDREYSNSPPGPQHF; DNA: TGTGCCAGCAGCCAAGATCGGGAGTATAGCAATAGCCCCCCGGGGCCCCAGCATTTT
V: TRBV18; D: .; size: .; J: TRBJ1-5; CDR3: CASSPFGDGINPQHF; DNA: TGTGCCAGCTCACCATTCGGGGACGGTATCAATCCCCAGCATTTT
V: TRBV9; D: .; size: few; J: TRBJ1-4; CDR3: CASSVGQTTNEKLFF; DNA: TGTGCCAGCAGCGTAGGCCAGACAACTAATGAAAAACTGTTTTTT
V: TRBV5-5; D: .; size: .; J: TRBJ2-1; CDR3: CASSLVGTSDNEQFF; DNA: TGTGCCAGCAGCTTGGTCGGGACATCCGACAATGAGCAGTTCTTC
V: TRBV6-6; D: .; size: many; J: TRBJ1-1; CDR3: CASRYSMNTEAFF; DNA: TGTGCCAGCAGATACAGCATGAACACTGAAGCTTTCTTT